This T cell receptor beta chain was profiled in a study of blood T cells in healthy people across ages. On the study more broadly: Template switching recovered approximately one barcoded beta molecule for every two T cells.

Regarding this clonotype: What it recognizes is unknown.

The use of a sample-barcoded 5' primer and a J-beta primer mix characterized a second PCR of roughly 6 to 11 cycles. TCRdb re-called the 5' RACE reads with MiXCR, one entry per CDR3 protein. The table lists around 790,000 distinct CDR3 sequences, approximately 44% of them singletons. This CDR3 contains 14 residues. V lost 4 bases to trimming and J lost 3 bases, with 9 bases between them. In germline, CDR1 is SEHNR, CDR2 FQNEAQ (reference sequence). Study-level points and caveats: In long-lived donors, naive CD4+ cell counts and diversity exceeded those of aged donors. Estimated diversity that came from one million T cells was considered an underestimate.

The authors isolated at least 6.5 million PBMCs per sample. The rearrangement uses TRBV7-9 and TRBJ1-4, with a weak D call TRBD1 (5 bases). Sample: blood. The receptor's source is a man aged 55 to 69 in good health. CDR3 DNA: TGTGCCAGCAGCTACCAGGGCCCTAATGAAAAACTGTTTTTT. It specifies CASSYQGPNEKLFF.